The 6 T cell receptor beta chains in this list originate from one sample, sequenced in a study of CD8+CD57+ T cells in acquired aplastic anemia. CDR3 and TCR beta VDJ profiling relied on genomic DNA as the template. TCRdb reanalysed the reads using MiXCR and keeps one entry per CDR3 protein. The table records about 68,000 distinct CDR3 sequences, roughly half of them present only once. The material sequenced was sorted CD4+, CD8+, or CD8+CD57+ T cells (not recorded which) from PBMCs. The origin of the receptors is a human donor in good health, serving as a control.

This clonotype was seen a single time. The chain has TRBV7-9 and TRBJ1-1; TRBD1 aligns across 7 bases. The junction had 3 bases not matched to a gene; V was cut back by 5 bases and J by 6 bases. Germline lookup yields CDR1 SEHNR and CDR2 FQNEAQ (reference sequence). CDR3 length: 12 residues. CDR3 sequence (DNA): TGTGCCAGCAGCCGACAGGGTCCTGAAGCTTTCTTT. It translates to CASSRQGPEAFF. The full variable domain, with the rest looked up from reference TRBV7-9 and TRBJ1-1, is DTGVSQNPRHKITKRGQNVTFRCDPISEHNRLYWYRQTLGQGPEFLTYFQNEAQLEKSRLLSDRFSAERPKGSFSTLEIQRTEQGDSAMYLCASSRQGPEAFFGQGTRLTVV.

For this clonotype: The junction shows a germline mismatch at one end, possibly a read error. V gene TRBV5-3 combines with J gene TRBJ2-3; 9 nucleotides match TRBD1. TRBV5-3 is an ORF for which the function is uncertain. The CDR3 spans 17 residues. The CDR3 spells CASSLETRQGDTDTQYF. In DNA, the CDR3 is TGTGCCAGCAGCTTGGAAACTAGACAGGGGGACACAGATACGCAGTATTTT.

This chain joins TRBV6-1 and TRBJ1-2; D uncertain. The CDR3 covers 15 residues. V lost 0 bases and J 4 bases, leaving 12 bases between the germline ends. Germline V CDR1 and CDR2: MNHNS, SASEGT. CDR3: CASSEAARFLYGYTF. In DNA form, the CDR3 reads TGTGCCAGCAGTGAAGCGGCCAGGTTTCTCTATGGCTACACCTTC.

The rearrangement links TRBV15 to TRBJ2-7, with TRBD2 matching over 7 bases. The V gene end was trimmed by 0 bases and the J gene end by 1 base; junction bases not matched to a gene: 6. Germline-derived CDR1 and CDR2 are LNHNV and YYDKDF (reference sequence). This CDR3 is 16 amino acids long. The DNA of the CDR3 is TGTGCCACCAGCAGAGATCTAGCGGCACAATCCTACGAGCAGTACTTC. Translating it yields CATSRDLAAQSYEQYF.

The gene calls are TRBV5-4 and TRBJ2-7; D unresolved. The CDR3 has 14 amino acids. The germline V gene has CDR1 SGHNT and CDR2 YYREEE (reference sequence). V was clipped by 2 bases and J by 1 base, with 10 bases between them. CDR3 loop: CASSLWQESYEQYF. The CDR3 DNA reads as TGTGCCAGCAGCTTATGGCAGGAATCCTACGAGCAGTACTTC.

This chain joins TRBV25-1 and TRBJ2-1; TRBD1 matches 8 bases. CDR3 length equals 13 residues. The germline V gene has CDR1 MGHDK and CDR2 SYGVNS. J was trimmed by 8 bases and V by 5 bases; bases with no gene match: 5. The CDR3 spells CASSSTGADEQFF. The CDR3 DNA follows: TGTGCCAGCAGTTCGACAGGGGCCGATGAGCAGTTCTTC.